This TCR beta chain was captured by sequencing in a study of cytomegalovirus exposure and HLA in healthy donors. Across the whole study: The Caucasian-associated ancestry cluster held less than 85% of over 350 genotyped donors. Study outcomes and limitations: Across donors, most TCRs were seen rarely, yet some public ones were widespread. TCR beta chains numbering some 160 were designated cytomegalovirus-associated. Data from an earlier analysis indicated that most TCR beta V segments were productive either about 87% or about 30% of the time.

About this clone: Its cognate antigen is unknown.

With 60 Vbeta and 13 Jbeta primers, the PCR was carried out. Repertoires were generated with immunoSEQ multiplex PCR, while TCRdb's copy carries only in-frame clones and drops some. The profile shows 200,000 or so clones, roughly 84% of them singletons. This clonotype was sampled from a girl less than two years old in good health and CMV-seronegative. The sample consisted of PBMCs.

The CDR3 nucleotides read TGTGCCAGCAGACCCTTTTCTAGCGGGGGACCCGGGGAGCTGTTTTTT. Protein sequence: CASRPFSSGGPGELFF. This chain joins TRBV25-1 and TRBJ2-2; 10 bases are shared with TRBD2. After removal of 6 bases from V and 6 bases from J, the junction contained 10 bases not matched to a gene. Germline-derived CDR1 and CDR2 are MGHDK and SYGVNS. This CDR3 has 16 residues.